The 22 T cell receptor beta chains below were found in one sample sequenced in a study of cytomegalovirus exposure and HLA in healthy donors. With 60 Vbeta and 13 Jbeta primers, the PCR was carried out. The protocol was immunoSEQ multiplex PCR, while the TCRdb copy is restricted to in-frame clones and leaves out a portion. The data hold roughly 150,000 clones, with around 77% observed a single time. Sequencing was done on a sample of PBMCs. These receptors were taken from a man aged 25-40 years in good health and CMV-seronegative.

This chain links TRBV9 with TRBJ2-1; 8 bases agree with TRBD2. The germline gives CDR1 SGDLS, CDR2 YYNGEE. V trimming: 4 bases; J trimming: 9 bases; junction bases outside the gene matches: 15. The CDR3 runs to 16 residues. The CDR3 reads CASSITTPGLGAEQFF. The DNA for the CDR3 is TGTGCCAGCAGCATAACAACCCCGGGACTAGGGGCTGAGCAGTTCTTC.

This clone has a single count. The chain links TRBV18 to TRBJ1-5, with D possibly being TRBD1 (6 bases). V lost 3 bases, J lost 4 bases, and 13 bases lay in between. The CDR3 sequence is 15 residues long. Germline CDR1 reads KGHSH; CDR2 reads LQKENI. The CDR3 DNA reads TGTGCCAGCTCACCGCACCGGGACATGAATCAGCCCCAGCATTTT. It is translated as CASSPHRDMNQPQHF. Full variable domain (missing parts from reference TRBV18 and TRBJ1-5): NAGVMQNPRHLVRRRGQEARLRCSPMKGHSHVYWYRQLPEEGLKFMVYLQKENIIDESGMPKERFSAEFPKEGPSILRIQQVVRGDSAAYFCASSPHRDMNQPQHFGDGTRLSIL.

This clone was seen once. The CDR3 region is CASSSTGTWSGNTIYF. CDR3 bases: TGTGCCAGCAGCTCAACAGGGACGTGGTCTGGAAACACCATATATTTT. The rearrangement links TRBV5-4 to TRBJ1-3; possibly TRBD1 for D (6 bases). The CDR3 extends over 16 amino acids. Germline CDR1 SGHNT, CDR2 YYREEE (reference sequence). V lost 3 bases, J lost 1 base, and 14 bases lay in between. The full variable domain, in which reference TRBV5-4 and TRBJ1-3 provide the parts outside the CDR3, is ETGVTQSPTHLIKTRGQQVTLRCSSQSGHNTVSWYQQALGQGPQFIFQYYREEENGRGNFPPRFSGLQFPNYSSELNVNALELDDSALYLCASSSTGTWSGNTIYFGEGSWLTVV.

The genes are TRBV6-5 and TRBJ2-5; 8 nucleotides match TRBD1. TRBJ2-7 explains the end of the DNA better; the J call may be wrong. CDR1 is MNHEY, CDR2 SVGAGI, per germline. The CDR3 totals 15 residues. The CDR3 DNA is TGTGCCAGCAGTTACTATACAGGGGGAACCTACGAGCAGTACTTC. This encodes CASSYYTGGTYEQYF.

The genes are TRBV21-1 and TRBJ2-3; TRBD2 is taken as the D call from the table, unchecked against the DNA. TRBV21-1 is described as a pseudogene. The CDR3 length is 19 residues. In DNA form, the CDR3 reads TGTGCCAGCAGCAAAACCACCGCAAACGGAGCGGTCCGCACAGATACGCAGTATTTT. Translating gives CASSKTTANGAVRTDTQYF.

The table lists this clone with a count of one. J is TRBJ2-7 and V is TRBV10-3; TRBD1 matches 9 bases. The CDR3 spans 15 residues. Germline CDR1 ENHRY, CDR2 SYGVKD. The V segment lost 4 bases and the J segment 1 base; nucleotides outside the gene matches: 5. The CDR3 loop is CAISAGTGNSYEQYF. The CDR3 coding sequence is TGTGCCATCAGTGCCGGGACAGGGAATTCCTACGAGCAGTACTTC.

The chain has TRBV7-9 and TRBJ1-6; D may be TRBD1 (5 bases). CDR1 and CDR2 from the germline V gene are SEHNR and FQNEAQ (reference sequence). The CDR3 extends over 14 amino acids. V lost 5 bases and J lost 10, with 15 bases in between. The CDR3 loop is CASSKGRENSPLHF. In DNA, the CDR3 is TGTGCCAGCAGCAAGGGGAGGGAAAACTCACCCCTCCACTTT.

This chain links TRBV16 with TRBJ2-1; TRBD1 might be the D (5 bases). CDR1 is KGHSY, CDR2 FQNENV, per germline. The V gene lost 0 bases and the J gene lost 3 bases, with 12 bases spanning the gap. The CDR3 extends over 16 amino acids. The CDR3 protein is CASSQSWTRGYNEQFF. The CDR3 nucleotides are TGTGCCAGCAGCCAATCGTGGACACGAGGCTACAATGAGCAGTTCTTC.

This clone was observed a single time. The chain has TRBV4-1 and TRBJ2-3; D is possibly TRBD2 (6 bases). The V and J ends lost 5 bases and 0 bases respectively, with 30 bases between them. The CDR3 covers 21 residues. Germline values: CDR1 MGHRA, CDR2 YSYEKL. The CDR3, as DNA: TGCGCCAGCAGCTCCCTACGCGGGATAGGTTATTCGGGGGATAGCACAGATACGCAGTATTTT. Translating it yields CASSSLRGIGYSGDSTDTQYF.

The chain has TRBV19 and TRBJ2-1, with TRBD2 identical over 12 bases. V trimming: 6 bases; J trimming: 6 bases; junction bases outside the gene matches: 21. The CDR3 has 20 amino acids. Germline V gene sequence: CDR1 LNHDA, CDR2 SQIVND (reference sequence). The chain's CDR3 is CASSPARSASGRAGGNEQFF. The CDR3 DNA reads TGTGCCAGTAGCCCCGCACGTTCGGCTAGCGGGAGGGCGGGAGGCAATGAGCAGTTCTTC.

The V gene is TRBV27, the J gene TRBJ1-4; a possible D gene is TRBD1 (5 bases). CDR3 size: 15 residues. Germline V gene lookup returns CDR1 MNHEY and CDR2 SMNVEV (reference sequence). V gave up 0 bases and J gave up 8 bases, with 13 bases separating them. The CDR3 nucleotides read TGTGCCAGCAGTTTATCGTGGACCGGGGGGGAAAAACTGTTTTTT. Amino acids: CASSLSWTGGEKLFF.

The count of this clone is one. The chain couples TRBV5-5 to TRBJ2-7; 9 bases fit TRBD1. This CDR3 is built from 15 residues. V lost 2 bases to trimming and J lost 0 bases; unmatched junction nucleotides: 3. Germline V gives CDR1 SGHKS, CDR2 YYEKEE (reference sequence). CDR3: CASSFDRGFSYEQYF. DNA for the CDR3: TGTGCCAGCAGCTTTGACAGGGGGTTCTCCTACGAGCAGTACTTC.

Only a few counts were recorded for this clone. The chain combines TRBV18 with TRBJ1-1; 8 nucleotides align to TRBD1. Per germline, CDR1 KGHSH and CDR2 LQKENI. The J segment lost 4 bases and the V segment lost 2 bases, leaving 9 bases of the junction unmatched. The CDR3 consists of 16 residues. CDR3 sequence: CASSPRAGQGGTEAFF. Written as DNA, the CDR3 is TGTGCCAGCTCACCAAGAGCAGGACAGGGCGGCACTGAAGCTTTCTTT.

This chain joins TRBV25-1 and TRBJ2-5, with 8 bases identical to TRBD1. After removal of 6 bases from V and 5 bases from J, the junction contained 11 bases not matched to a gene. The germline V gene has CDR1 MGHDK and CDR2 SYGVNS. This CDR3 is built from 15 residues. CDR3 coding DNA: TGTGCCAGCAGACCCGAAGACAGGGGTCAGGAGACCCAGTACTTC. As protein: CASRPEDRGQETQYF.

The chain couples TRBV5-1 to TRBJ1-2; D may be TRBD1 (6 bases). V was shortened by 4 bases and J by 1 base, with 17 bases between the two germline ends. The CDR3 consists of 16 residues. CDR1 is SGHRS, CDR2 YFSETQ, per germline. The CDR3 loop is CASSPGQWGLNYGYTF. The CDR3 bases are TGCGCCAGCAGCCCCGGACAGTGGGGTCTTAACTATGGCTACACCTTC.

The chain combines TRBV12-5 with TRBJ1-1, with 7 bases lining up with TRBD1. The CDR3 length is 13 residues. Germline V lookup: CDR1 LGHNT, CDR2 FRNRAP. V dropped 5 bases and J dropped 0; count of bases not matched to a gene: 0. The CDR3: CASGGTVNTEAFF. The CDR3 coding sequence is TGTGCTAGTGGTGGGACAGTGAACACTGAAGCTTTCTTT.

The V call is TRBV27, the J call TRBJ1-3, with 11 nucleotides matching TRBD1. CDR3 size: 18 residues. The germline CDR1 and CDR2 sequences are MNHEY and SMNVEV (reference sequence). V trimming: 5 bases; J trimming: 3 bases; junction bases outside the gene matches: 12. The CDR3 coding sequence is TGTGCCAGCAGTCGCTGGACAGGGGGCGAAACTGGTGGAAACACCATATATTTT. Its translation is CASSRWTGGETGGNTIYF.

The chain combines TRBV19 with TRBJ1-5, with TRBD1 identical over 8 bases. The CDR3 has 17 residues. V trimming: 7 bases; J trimming: 6 bases; junction bases outside the gene matches: 17. Looked up from germline, CDR1 is LNHDA and CDR2 is SQIVND (reference sequence). CDR3 region: CASNGASRGRTIQPQHF. The CDR3 DNA sequence: TGTGCCAGTAACGGAGCCTCCAGGGGGCGCACGATTCAGCCCCAGCATTTT.

This clone was seen only a few times. V is TRBV4-2 and J is TRBJ2-7, with 7 positions matching TRBD2. The CDR3 covers 15 residues. The trim removed 0 bases at V and 3 bases at J, leaving 5 bases unmatched. Germline V lookup: CDR1 LGHNA, CDR2 YNFKEQ. The CDR3: CASSQDAGANYEQYF. The CDR3 DNA follows: TGTGCCAGCAGCCAAGACGCGGGAGCGAACTACGAGCAGTACTTC.

This clone was seen more than once but under ten times. The chain couples TRBV5-6 to TRBJ1-2; 9 bases match TRBD1. Germline CDR1 is SGHDT and CDR2 is YYEEEE. The CDR3 spans 17 residues. The ends lost 3 bases at V and 7 bases at J; junction bases unmatched: 16. This chain's CDR3 is CASSSYLTGQGGGGYTF. The DNA of the CDR3 is TGTGCCAGCAGCTCATATCTTACGGGACAGGGAGGCGGTGGCTACACCTTC.

The CDR3 loop is CASSKVRGRKTGELFF. DNA for the CDR3: TGTGCCAGCAGCAAAGTAAGGGGGCGCAAGACCGGGGAGCTGTTTTTT. This chain connects TRBV21-1 to TRBJ2-2; the table calls TRBD1, which could not be checked here. TRBV21-1 is a pseudogene. This CDR3 has 16 residues.

The chain combines TRBV18 with TRBJ2-5, with 8 nucleotides matching TRBD1. The germline gives CDR1 KGHSH, CDR2 LQKENI. V dropped 3 bases and J dropped 6; count of bases not matched to a gene: 9. This CDR3 comprises 15 residues. CDR3 protein: CASSPGQGEGKTQYF. The CDR3 DNA is TGTGCCAGCTCACCTGGACAGGGAGAGGGAAAGACCCAGTACTTC.